One and the same sample provided the 9 T cell receptor beta chains below, sequenced in a study of cytomegalovirus exposure and HLA in healthy donors. The PCR made use of 60 Vbeta and 13 Jbeta primers. Assay used: immunoSEQ multiplex PCR; TCRdb lists only in-frame clones, some missing. The data contain 110,000 to 150,000 clones, over 60% of them singletons. The sample taken for sequencing was PBMCs. The origin of the receptors is a woman aged 40 to 50 in good health and CMV-seronegative.

Here the CDR3 reads CASSQAGTSIKEQFF. Written as DNA, the CDR3 is TGCGCCAGCAGCCAAGCCGGGACTAGTATCAAGGAGCAGTTCTTC. The V gene is TRBV4-1, the J gene TRBJ2-1; TRBD2 matches at 8 bases. Germline V CDR1 and CDR2: MGHRA, YSYEKL. The CDR3 covers 15 residues. After removal of 1 base from V and 10 bases from J, the junction contained 9 bases not matched to a gene.

The chain is built from TRBV7-2 and TRBJ2-7; 9 bases align to TRBD2. CDR3 length: 18 residues. The germline CDR1 and CDR2 sequences are SGHTA and FQGNSA. V shed 6 bases, J shed 2 bases, and the junction held 17 bases outside the gene matches. The CDR3 spells CASSSPRVLAGRPYEQYF. CDR3 nucleotide sequence: TGTGCCAGCAGTTCTCCTAGAGTTCTAGCGGGACGACCCTACGAGCAGTACTTC.

Details on this clone: This specimen includes other DNA sequences encoding the same CDR3. This chain links TRBV28 with TRBJ2-7; TRBD1 aligns across 7 bases. The CDR3 contains 14 residues. Germline V gene lookup returns CDR1 MDHEN and CDR2 SYDVKM. The V gene end was trimmed by 6 bases and the J gene end by 2 bases; junction bases not matched to a gene: 7. The CDR3 sequence is CASSLTGPTYEQYF. The CDR3 nucleotides read TGTGCCAGCAGCCTGACAGGGCCCACCTACGAGCAGTACTTC.

This chain uses TRBV5-4 with TRBJ2-7; 10 bases match TRBD2. Per germline, CDR1 SGHNT and CDR2 YYREEE (reference sequence). The CDR3 covers 17 residues. Trimming cost V 4 bases and J 1 base; bases outside gene matches: 11. CDR3 region: CASSPGSGGAGSYEQYF. The CDR3 DNA reads as TGTGCCAGCAGCCCCGGGAGCGGGGGGGCTGGATCCTACGAGCAGTACTTC. Using reference TRBV5-4 and TRBJ2-7 for the parts outside the CDR3, the full variable domain is ETGVTQSPTHLIKTRGQQVTLRCSSQSGHNTVSWYQQALGQGPQFIFQYYREEENGRGNFPPRFSGLQFPNYSSELNVNALELDDSALYLCASSPGSGGAGSYEQYFGPGTRLTVT.

Note on this clone: Germline and junction disagree at one end, which may indicate a read error. The chain carries TRBV6-1 and TRBJ2-2; 9 bases line up with TRBD1. The CDR3 contains 16 residues. Per germline, CDR1 MNHNS and CDR2 SASEGT. The CDR3 loop reads CARREPGQGSTGELFF. CDR3 nucleotide sequence: TGTGCCCGCAGGGAACCGGGACAGGGCTCCACCGGGGAGCTGTTTTTT.

The chain joins TRBV10-3 to TRBJ2-5; TRBD1 is a possible D gene (5 bases). Between the trimmed V and J ends, which lost 1 base and 4 bases, there was a span of 13 bases. Germline CDR1 ENHRY, CDR2 SYGVKD. This CDR3 has 15 amino acids. The CDR3 DNA sequence: TGTGCCATCAGTGAGTTCTCCCGGACAACAGAGACCCAGTACTTC. This sequence encodes CAISEFSRTTETQYF.

This rearrangement joins TRBV5-5 to TRBJ2-7; D is ambiguous. CDR3 length equals 14 residues. With 2 bases removed from V and 0 bases from J, the gap between germline ends came to 9 bases. Germline V gene data show CDR1 as SGHKS and CDR2 as YYEKEE (reference sequence). CDR3 bases: TGTGCCAGCAGCTTCAACTTAGACTCCTACGAGCAGTACTTC. Translation: CASSFNLDSYEQYF.

This clone appeared a few times. This chain links TRBV2 with TRBJ1-2; no clear D. The CDR3 spans 13 residues. Germline values: CDR1 SNHLY, CDR2 FYNNEI. V was pared by 3 bases and J by 8 bases, with 13 bases between. CDR3 sequence reads: CASSDPLLTGYTF. CDR3 DNA sequence: TGTGCCAGCAGTGACCCACTACTTACGGGCTACACCTTC.

The J gene is TRBJ1-5, the V gene TRBV7-2; weak D call: TRBD1 (6 bases). Germline CDR1 SGHTA, CDR2 FQGNSA. V was pared by 3 bases and J by 6 bases, with 9 bases between. The CDR3 contains 13 residues. The CDR3 here is CASSLDRVQPQHF. Written as DNA, the CDR3 is TGTGCCAGCAGCTTGGACAGAGTTCAGCCCCAGCATTTT.